These 16 T cell receptor beta chains share one sample of origin, sequenced in a study of T-cell memory formation after mild COVID-19. TCRdb re-analysed the 5' RACE reads in MiXCR, keeping a single row per CDR3 protein. The data show hundreds of thousands of distinct CDR3 sequences, roughly 18% seen once. Sequenced input: PBMCs or a T cell subset sorted from them (not recorded which). The source is an adult woman who had mild COVID-19 (a few samples of this study predate the infection). Cell type and time point are not known.

This sequence joins TRBV7-9 and TRBJ2-1, with 7 positions matching TRBD2. Germline CDR1 reads SEHNR; CDR2 reads FQNEAQ (reference sequence). V shed 1 base and J 14 bases; nucleotides not matched to a gene: 2. This CDR3 has 11 residues. CDR3 residues: CASSLGTRKFF. CDR3 sequence (DNA): TGTGCCAGCAGCTTAGGGACTAGGAAGTTCTTC.

The chain combines TRBV5-1 with TRBJ2-1; 14 nucleotides line up with TRBD2. CDR1 SGHRS and CDR2 YFSETQ come from the germline V gene. The CDR3 is made up of 18 amino acids. J gave up 4 bases and V 2 bases, and 8 bases lay outside the gene matches. This chain's CDR3 is CASSFTGTSGGRYNEQFF. In DNA, the CDR3 is TGCGCCAGCAGCTTCACCGGGACTAGCGGGGGTCGATACAATGAGCAGTTCTTC.

The sample holds many counts of this clonotype. This chain joins TRBV29-1 and TRBJ2-5; either TRBD1 or TRBD2 may supply D (7 bases each). This CDR3 has 14 residues. Germline assignment: CDR1 SQVTM and CDR2 ANQGSEA. Between the trimmed V and J ends, which lost 4 bases and 4 bases, there was a span of 16 bases. CDR3 sequence: CSVVGSGGGETQYF. The DNA of the CDR3 is TGCAGCGTTGTAGGATCAGGGGGGGGAGAGACCCAGTACTTC.

This clonotype was picked up a small number of times. For the CDR3, the DNA is TGTGCCAGCAGCCAGCCCCAATTCTATGGCTACACCTTC. This codes for CASSQPQFYGYTF. The genes are TRBV3-1 and TRBJ1-2, with D unclear. Germline V gene sequence: CDR1 LGHDT, CDR2 YNNKEL (reference sequence). The V gene lost 3 bases and the J gene lost 4 bases, with 9 bases spanning the gap. This CDR3 has 13 residues.

This chain uses TRBV2 with TRBJ1-6; possibly TRBD1 for D (5 bases). The CDR3 sequence is 13 residues long. V was clipped by 8 bases and J by 10 bases, with 15 bases between them. Germline-derived CDR1 and CDR2 are SNHLY and FYNNEI. As DNA, the CDR3 is TGTGCCAGCCGGGACGGCGCAGGGTCACCCCTCCACTTT. This sequence encodes CASRDGAGSPLHF.

This clonotype was seen only a few times. The rearrangement uses TRBV12-3 or TRBV12-4 and TRBJ2-5; 9 bases align to TRBD2. The junction had 7 bases not matched to a gene; V was cut back by 3 bases and J by 5 bases. The CDR3 contains 15 residues. The CDR3, as DNA: TGTGCCAGCAGTTTGACGCGGGGGGGCGAGGAGACCCAGTACTTC. As protein: CASSLTRGGEETQYF.

This chain joins TRBV5-1 and TRBJ2-7; 8 bases agree with TRBD2. The CDR3 runs to 15 residues. V shed 2 bases and J 5 bases; nucleotides not matched to a gene: 9. Per germline, CDR1 SGHRS and CDR2 YFSETQ. The CDR3 spells CASSFVQRESNEQYF. In DNA form, the CDR3 reads TGCGCCAGCAGCTTTGTCCAGCGGGAGTCCAACGAGCAGTACTTC.

This clonotype was recorded a few times. This CDR3 reads CSARPLAGQETQYF. The CDR3 DNA is TGCAGTGCTAGGCCGCTAGCGGGGCAAGAGACCCAGTACTTC. The rearrangement joins TRBV20-1 to TRBJ2-5; 9 bases line up with TRBD2. V was pared by 3 bases and J by 2 bases, with 4 bases of the junction left unmatched. The CDR3 loop spans 14 amino acids. CDR1 DFQATT and CDR2 SNEGSKA come from the germline V gene (reference sequence).

This clonotype was recorded a few times. The rearrangement links TRBV25-1 to TRBJ2-7; D not certain. CDR1 is MGHDK and CDR2 is SYGVNS in the germline V gene. The CDR3 covers 10 residues. Trimming took off 3 bases at V and 6 bases at J, with 3 bases between the two ends. CDR3 sequence: CASSDREQYF. In DNA, the CDR3 is TGTGCCAGCAGTGACCGCGAGCAGTACTTC.

CDR3 loop: CASRQGEGTEAFF. The DNA for the CDR3 is TGTGCCAGCAGACAGGGGGAGGGGACTGAAGCTTTCTTT. The chain carries TRBV6-5 and TRBJ1-1; 8 bases map to TRBD1. Germline trimming cut 6 bases from V and 5 bases from J; bases unmatched to any gene: 5. Germline V CDR1 and CDR2: MNHEY, SVGAGI. The CDR3 is 13 amino acids.

The CDR3 is CSVVWTGELQEKLFF. CDR3 bases: TGCAGCGTTGTTTGGACAGGGGAACTGCAGGAAAAACTGTTTTTT. V is TRBV29-1 and J is TRBJ1-4, with 9 bases aligning to TRBD1. The CDR3 runs to 15 residues. Unmatched junction bases numbered 11, after V lost 4 bases and J lost 8 bases. CDR1 is SQVTM, CDR2 ANQGSEA, per germline.

The chain couples TRBV7-2 to TRBJ2-7; unclear D gene. Trimming removed 1 base at V and 4 bases at J, with 8 bases between. CDR1 is SGHTA and CDR2 is FQGNSA in the germline V gene. The CDR3 covers 13 residues. CDR3 region: CASSLVQMYEQYF. Here the CDR3 DNA reads TGTGCCAGCAGCTTAGTACAGATGTACGAGCAGTACTTC.

The table lists this clonotype with a few counts. The chain combines TRBV20-1 with TRBJ2-1; the D call may be TRBD1 or TRBD2 (7 bases each). The CDR3 runs to 16 residues. Germline lookup yields CDR1 DFQATT and CDR2 SNEGSKA (reference sequence). V lost 3 bases and J lost 6, with 21 bases in between. In DNA form, the CDR3 reads TGCAGTGCTAGGGCCTCAGGGGGAGGGGGCCTCAATGAGCAGTTCTTC. Translated, it gives CSARASGGGGLNEQFF.

J is TRBJ2-4 and V is TRBV6-1, with D perhaps TRBD2 (7 bases). V shed 7 bases and J shed 10 bases, with 20 bases lying between them. The CDR3 extends over 14 amino acids. Germline V CDR1 and CDR2: MNHNS, SASEGT. The CDR3: CASIPEAGRGIQYF. The CDR3 DNA reads as TGTGCCAGCATCCCCGAGGCAGGGAGGGGGATTCAGTACTTC.

The V and J genes are TRBV29-1 and TRBJ2-7; TRBD1 matches at 11 bases. V shed 4 bases and J 3 bases; nucleotides not matched to a gene: 8. Germline V CDR1 and CDR2: SQVTM, ANQGSEA. The CDR3 totals 15 residues. CDR3 sequence: CSVGGRTGGYYEQYF. The CDR3 DNA sequence: TGCAGCGTTGGCGGGCGGACAGGGGGCTACTACGAGCAGTACTTC.

The chain employs TRBV9 and TRBJ2-7; D uncertain. Between the trimmed V and J ends, which lost 0 bases and 4 bases, there was a span of 8 bases. This CDR3 is built from 13 residues. Germline CDR1 SGDLS, CDR2 YYNGEE. The CDR3: CASSVENGYEQYF. The DNA for the CDR3 is TGTGCCAGCAGCGTAGAAAACGGGTACGAGCAGTACTTC.